These T cell receptor beta chains were read from a single sample in a study of cytomegalovirus exposure and HLA in healthy donors. Produced via immunoSEQ multiplex PCR; TCRdb's table is partial and in-frame only. Of 130,000 or so clones listed, approximately 64% were seen once; the top ten hold about 2.6%. Sequenced: PBMCs. The receptors here all came from a middle-aged woman in good health and CMV-seronegative. Both conserved end residues are part of each CDR3. The D gene is left open where the match is weak. Clone size is not always given. Where it is, it says once, few, many or a class for expanded clones.

v_call	j_call	d_call	clone_size	cdr3_aa	cdr3_nt
TRBV5-4	TRBJ2-6	-	-	CASSLAYFSGANVLTF	TGTGCCAGCAGCTTGGCGTATTTCTCTGGGGCCAACGTCCTGACTTTC
TRBV4-1	TRBJ2-7	TRBD1	few	CASSPLQGAYEQYF	TGCGCCAGCAGCCCGTTGCAGGGGGCCTACGAGCAGTACTTC
TRBV5-1	TRBJ1-4	-	few	CASSLVVRGAGEEKLFF	TGCGCCAGCAGCTTGGTGGTCCGGGGGGCCGGTGAGGAAAAACTGTTTTTT
TRBV19	TRBJ1-1	-	-	CASSPGQGPPQRTEAFF	TGTGCCAGTAGTCCAGGACAAGGTCCCCCACAACGGACTGAAGCTTTCTTT
TRBV4-3	TRBJ2-3	-	-	CASSRGGLSTDTQYF	TGCGCCAGCAGCCGTGGCGGGCTCAGCACAGATACGCAGTATTTT
TRBV18	TRBJ2-1	-	-	CASSSIGQNNEQFF	TGTGCCAGCTCATCCATTGGGCAGAACAATGAGCAGTTCTTC
TRBV4-1	TRBJ1-4	TRBD1	once	CASSRMWGQGDEKLFF	TGCGCCAGCAGCCGTATGTGGGGACAGGGAGATGAAAAACTGTTTTTT
TRBV7-2	TRBJ2-7	-	-	CASSFPRGGGSYEQYF	TGTGCCAGCAGCTTTCCTCGGGGAGGGGGTAGCTACGAGCAGTACTTC
TRBV9	TRBJ2-3	TRBD2	-	CASSPRTDTWRGGSQYF	TGTGCCAGCAGCCCGCGGACAGATACCTGGCGGGGGGGATCGCAGTATTTT
TRBV5-1	TRBJ1-4	TRBD1	few	CASSRDRVSEKLFF	TGCGCCAGCAGCAGGGACAGGGTCTCGGAGAAACTGTTTTTT
TRBV11-3	TRBJ2-1	-	few	CASSPFVGEHNEQFF	TGTGCCAGCAGCCCCTTCGTTGGGGAGCACAATGAGCAGTTCTTC
TRBV6-5	TRBJ1-1	-	-	CASSPTPGDTEAFF	TGTGCCAGCAGCCCGACCCCCGGAGACACTGAAGCTTTCTTT
TRBV7-2	TRBJ1-4	-	-	CASSRSWREGEKLFF	TGTGCCAGCAGCCGATCGTGGAGGGAGGGGGAAAAACTGTTTTTT
TRBV28	TRBJ1-5	-	-	CASSTGGEDQPQHF	TGTGCCAGCAGTACGGGGGGGGAGGATCAGCCCCAGCATTTT
TRBV10-1	TRBJ1-1	TRBD1	-	CASSPGGKVNAEAFF	TGCGCCAGCTCCCCAGGGGGAAAGGTCAACGCTGAAGCTTTCTTT
TRBV19	TRBJ1-2	-	-	CASSIGPAPRGYTF	TGTGCCAGTAGTATAGGACCAGCCCCAAGAGGATACACCTTC
TRBV7-9	TRBJ1-2	TRBD1	few	CASSPGTVYGYTF	TGTGCCAGCAGCCCCGGGACAGTTTATGGCTACACCTTC
TRBV29-1	TRBJ2-5	TRBD2	few	CSVLSGLQETQYF	TGCAGCGTTCTTTCGGGACTACAAGAGACCCAGTACTTC
TRBV29-1	TRBJ1-1	-	few	CSVEDGRGGVPEAFF	TGCAGCGTTGAAGATGGGAGGGGAGGAGTCCCTGAAGCTTTCTTT
TRBV27	TRBJ2-7	TRBD1	-	CASSWETGGEQYF	TGTGCCAGCAGCTGGGAGACAGGGGGCGAGCAGTACTTC
TRBV7-9	TRBJ2-4	TRBD2	-	CASSFSSSGGANIQYF	TGTGCCAGCAGCTTTTCGTCTAGCGGGGGGGCGAACATTCAGTACTTC
TRBV7-2	TRBJ1-1	-	-	CASTKGGSTGTEAFF	TGTGCCAGCACCAAGGGGGGGAGTACGGGGACTGAAGCTTTCTTT
TRBV28	TRBJ1-2	-	-	CASSFRQVLIYGYTF	TGTGCCAGCAGCTTCCGACAGGTCCTAATCTATGGCTACACCTTC
TRBV18	TRBJ1-1	-	-	CASSPPDSPEAFF	TGTGCCAGCTCACCACCTGACAGCCCTGAAGCTTTCTTT
TRBV11-2	TRBJ1-1	-	-	CASSHPETEAFF	TGTGCCAGCAGCCATCCGGAGACTGAAGCTTTCTTT
TRBV6-6	TRBJ2-1	-	-	CASSYSRGSNEQFF	TGTGCCAGCAGTTACTCAAGAGGGTCCAATGAGCAGTTCTTC
TRBV5-4	TRBJ1-1	-	-	CASSPDMDTEAFF	TGTGCCAGCAGCCCCGACATGGACACTGAAGCTTTCTTT